This TCR beta chain was identified in a study of blood T cell repertoires in COVID-19. Study-wide context: The samples span acute and convalescent COVID-19 from the United States, Italy and Spain.

Followed over time, Seattle patients had been enrolled while infection was active. In the authors' methods: Counts of nucleated cells, estimated from reference gene primer amplification, were obtained. Method: immunoSEQ multiplex PCR; TCRdb's copy keeps in-frame clones and lacks some. The V and J calls and clone size were taken over from that table, and D and trimming were inferred from the DNA. The sample lists approximately 500,000 clones; approximately 89% were seen once. Trimming shortened V by 3 bases and J by 9 bases, and 15 bases separated the two germline ends. The CDR3 runs 13 residues. Per the germline V gene, CDR1 is SEHNR and CDR2 is FQNEAQ (reference sequence).

V is TRBV7-9 and J is TRBJ2-7; D is perhaps TRBD2 (5 bases). The material sequenced was peripheral blood. This TCR came from a man younger than 35 with COVID-19, enrolled during active disease. The CDR3 here is CASSFGETKGQYF. The CDR3 bases are TGTGCCAGCAGCTTTGGGGAGACGAAGGGGCAGTACTTC.